These T cell receptor beta chains were read from a single sample in a study of blood T cells in healthy people across ages. From the 5' RACE reads, TCRdb called clonotypes with MiXCR, one entry per CDR3 protein. The data hold 780,000 or so distinct CDR3 sequences, with 56% observed a single time. What was sequenced was blood. These receptors were collected from a middle-aged man in good health. Both conserved end residues are part of each CDR3. The order of the fields is D gene, clone size, V gene, J gene, CDR3 protein, CDR3 DNA. The D gene is left open where the match is weak. Clone size is shown for a subset of rows, as once, few, many or a class of expanded clone.

d_gene: -
abundance: -
v_gene: TRBV7-9
j_gene: TRBJ2-2
CDR3aa: CASSLGLLRGPNTGELFF
CDR3nt: TGTGCCAGCAGCTTAGGGCTTCTCAGGGGCCCGAACACCGGGGAGCTGTTTTTT

d_gene: TRBD2
abundance: few
v_gene: TRBV12-3/TRBV12-4
j_gene: TRBJ2-5
CDR3aa: CASRRLTSSETQYF
CDR3nt: TGTGCCAGCAGGAGGCTGACTAGCAGCGAGACCCAGTACTTC

d_gene: TRBD1
abundance: few
v_gene: TRBV29-1
j_gene: TRBJ2-7
CDR3aa: CSVVRGPHEQYF
CDR3nt: TGCAGCGTTGTTAGGGGGCCCCACGAGCAGTACTTC

d_gene: -
abundance: -
v_gene: TRBV20-1
j_gene: TRBJ1-4
CDR3aa: CSARGGVGKLFF
CDR3nt: TGCAGTGCTAGAGGAGGAGTAGGAAAACTGTTTTTT

d_gene: TRBD1
abundance: few
v_gene: TRBV27
j_gene: TRBJ2-7
CDR3aa: CASSYGQGSSYEQYF
CDR3nt: TGTGCCAGCAGTTATGGACAGGGAAGCTCCTACGAGCAGTACTTC

d_gene: -
abundance: few
v_gene: TRBV20-1
j_gene: TRBJ2-1
CDR3aa: CSGVAGNNEQFF
CDR3nt: TGCAGCGGCGTTGCGGGGAACAATGAGCAGTTCTTC

d_gene: -
abundance: few
v_gene: TRBV7-3
j_gene: TRBJ2-1
CDR3aa: CASGSGGGYVNEQFF
CDR3nt: TGTGCCAGCGGTAGCGGAGGGGGCTATGTTAATGAGCAGTTCTTC

d_gene: -
abundance: -
v_gene: TRBV3-1
j_gene: TRBJ2-1
CDR3aa: CASSQFAPACNEQFF
CDR3nt: TGTGCCAGCAGCCAATTCGCCCCCGCTTGCAATGAGCAGTTCTTC

d_gene: -
abundance: -
v_gene: TRBV5-4
j_gene: TRBJ2-1
CDR3aa: CASSKGFPNEQFF
CDR3nt: TGTGCCAGCAGTAAGGGGTTCCCCAATGAGCAGTTCTTC

d_gene: -
abundance: -
v_gene: TRBV7-3
j_gene: TRBJ2-4
CDR3aa: CASSPPPGNLAKNIQYF
CDR3nt: TGTGCCAGCAGCCCTCCCCCGGGGAATCTAGCCAAAAACATTCAGTACTTC

d_gene: TRBD2
abundance: -
v_gene: TRBV3-1
j_gene: TRBJ2-1
CDR3aa: CASSRGSGGDNEQFF
CDR3nt: TGTGCCAGCAGCCGCGGTAGCGGGGGGGACAATGAGCAGTTCTTC

d_gene: -
abundance: -
v_gene: TRBV7-2
j_gene: TRBJ2-7
CDR3aa: CASSLAYNEQYF
CDR3nt: TGTGCCAGCAGCTTAGCCTACAACGAGCAGTACTTC

d_gene: TRBD2
abundance: -
v_gene: TRBV12-3/TRBV12-4
j_gene: TRBJ2-7
CDR3aa: CASSPGLADYNEQYF
CDR3nt: TGTGCCAGCAGTCCAGGACTAGCGGACTACAATGAGCAGTACTTC

d_gene: TRBD2
abundance: few
v_gene: TRBV28
j_gene: TRBJ2-5
CDR3aa: CASSLSSGPGGETQYF
CDR3nt: TGTGCCAGCAGTTTATCTAGCGGACCCGGCGGGGAGACCCAGTACTTC

d_gene: -
abundance: -
v_gene: TRBV6-6
j_gene: TRBJ2-5
CDR3aa: CASSYYKEGTAYF
CDR3nt: TGTGCCAGCAGTTACTACAAGGAGGGGACAGCGTACTTC

d_gene: -
abundance: -
v_gene: TRBV6-6
j_gene: TRBJ2-1
CDR3aa: CASSYSRGSGNNEQFF
CDR3nt: TGTGCCAGCAGTTACTCGAGAGGGAGTGGTAACAATGAGCAGTTCTTC

d_gene: -
abundance: -
v_gene: TRBV5-1
j_gene: TRBJ2-5
CDR3aa: CASSPLVGGGQETQYF
CDR3nt: TGCGCCAGCAGCCCCCTAGTGGGGGGCGGGCAAGAGACCCAGTACTTC

d_gene: -
abundance: -
v_gene: TRBV9
j_gene: TRBJ2-4
CDR3aa: CASSSPPSDIQYF
CDR3nt: TGTGCCAGCAGCTCCCCACCTAGCGACATTCAGTACTTC

d_gene: TRBD2
abundance: few
v_gene: TRBV3-1
j_gene: TRBJ2-1
CDR3aa: CASSQTSGRPGEQFF
CDR3nt: TGTGCCAGCAGCCAGACTAGCGGGAGGCCGGGAGAGCAGTTCTTC

d_gene: -
abundance: few
v_gene: TRBV9
j_gene: TRBJ2-5
CDR3aa: CASSPASETQYF
CDR3nt: TGTGCCAGCAGCCCTGCGTCAGAGACCCAGTACTTC

d_gene: -
abundance: -
v_gene: TRBV3-1
j_gene: TRBJ2-7
CDR3aa: CASSQVMGLEQYF
CDR3nt: TGTGCCAGCAGCCAAGTGATGGGGCTTGAGCAGTACTTC

d_gene: -
abundance: few
v_gene: TRBV13
j_gene: TRBJ2-5
CDR3aa: CASSLRDGRETQYF
CDR3nt: TGTGCCAGCAGCTTAAGGGATGGTCGGGAGACCCAGTACTTC

d_gene: -
abundance: few
v_gene: TRBV14
j_gene: TRBJ2-7
CDR3aa: CASSASVYEQYF
CDR3nt: TGTGCCAGCAGCGCTAGCGTCTACGAGCAGTACTTC

d_gene: -
abundance: -
v_gene: TRBV6-5
j_gene: TRBJ1-1
CDR3aa: CASSPELKDTEAFF
CDR3nt: TGTGCCAGCAGCCCTGAGTTGAAGGACACTGAAGCTTTCTTT

d_gene: TRBD1
abundance: -
v_gene: TRBV4-2
j_gene: TRBJ2-7
CDR3aa: CASSQDLRDRYNEQYF
CDR3nt: TGTGCCAGCAGCCAAGATCTCCGGGACAGGTACAATGAGCAGTACTTC

d_gene: TRBD2
abundance: -
v_gene: TRBV7-3
j_gene: TRBJ2-5
CDR3aa: CASSYTSGTLETQYF
CDR3nt: TGTGCCAGCAGTTACACTAGCGGGACCCTAGAGACCCAGTACTTC

d_gene: TRBD2
abundance: few
v_gene: TRBV11-2
j_gene: TRBJ2-1
CDR3aa: CASSRSLAAKSYNEQFF
CDR3nt: TGTGCCAGCAGCCGATCTCTAGCGGCCAAAAGTTACAATGAGCAGTTCTTC

d_gene: -
abundance: -
v_gene: TRBV4-3
j_gene: TRBJ2-2
CDR3aa: CASSPFSPGDTGELFF
CDR3nt: TGCGCCAGCAGCCCTTTTTCGCCAGGGGACACCGGGGAGCTGTTTTTT

d_gene: -
abundance: -
v_gene: TRBV6-4
j_gene: TRBJ2-5
CDR3aa: CASSAGAHDNEQYF
CDR3nt: TGTGCCAGCAGTGCTGGGGCCCACGACAATGAGCAGTACTTC